This T cell receptor (beta chain) was recorded in a study of blood T cell repertoires in COVID-19. Study context: Sites in the United States, Italy and Spain provided acute and convalescent COVID-19 samples. Nucleic acid was either cDNA or gDNA, and it came from T cells, B-cell-depleted T cells, or PBMCs.

Per the authors' pipeline: Amplification of reference gene primers was used by the study to estimate nucleated cell counts. Clones were sequenced by immunoSEQ multiplex PCR, and TCRdb holds only the in-frame ones, with some missing. V and J calls and clone size are those listed in that table; D and trimming were worked out from the DNA. The sample has approximately 230,000 clones, 88% seen once; the top ten hold about 1.3%. The source of this sequence is a man aged 80 or over with acute or convalescent COVID-19. Specimen: peripheral blood.

As DNA, the CDR3 is TGTGCCAGCAGCTTGGGACAGGGGCTAACTGAAGCTTTCTTT. It codes for CASSLGQGLTEAFF. The V gene is TRBV5-5, the J gene TRBJ1-1; 8 bases match TRBD1. This CDR3 is 14 amino acids long. Losses at the gene ends were 0 bases for V and 5 bases for J; bases not matched to a gene: 3. Germline V gene sequence: CDR1 SGHKS, CDR2 YYEKEE (reference sequence).